This T cell receptor (beta chain) was identified in a study of T cell repertoires in cytomegalovirus infection. Findings of the study overall: Carriage of CMV together with the relevant HLA was identifiable through cumulative public TCR beta family frequency. In two of eight donors, the top clonotype was HLA-C-restricted CMV-specific.

Comments on this clonotype: Its antigen is not identified.

This CDR3 comprises 13 residues. The V end lost 3 bases, the J end lost 5 bases, and 11 bases lay between the germline ends. Germline V CDR1 and CDR2: SGHDT, YYEEEE. TCRdb analysed the reads with MiXCR anew, one entry per CDR3 protein. The data show about 920,000 distinct CDR3 sequences, with approximately 32% seen just once and 13% held by the top ten. This sequence was found in a human donor in good health (CMV status not recorded). Some clones in this sample may be carry-over from other donors' samples. The specimen was cultured CD8+ T cells from PBMCs, collected from culture after CMV antigen stimulation. The chain combines TRBV5-6 with TRBJ1-1, with a tentative D call TRBD1 (5 bases). In DNA form, the CDR3 reads TGTGCCAGCAGCTACCCGGGGGTTACTGAAGCTTTCTTT. Translating it yields CASSYPGVTEAFF.